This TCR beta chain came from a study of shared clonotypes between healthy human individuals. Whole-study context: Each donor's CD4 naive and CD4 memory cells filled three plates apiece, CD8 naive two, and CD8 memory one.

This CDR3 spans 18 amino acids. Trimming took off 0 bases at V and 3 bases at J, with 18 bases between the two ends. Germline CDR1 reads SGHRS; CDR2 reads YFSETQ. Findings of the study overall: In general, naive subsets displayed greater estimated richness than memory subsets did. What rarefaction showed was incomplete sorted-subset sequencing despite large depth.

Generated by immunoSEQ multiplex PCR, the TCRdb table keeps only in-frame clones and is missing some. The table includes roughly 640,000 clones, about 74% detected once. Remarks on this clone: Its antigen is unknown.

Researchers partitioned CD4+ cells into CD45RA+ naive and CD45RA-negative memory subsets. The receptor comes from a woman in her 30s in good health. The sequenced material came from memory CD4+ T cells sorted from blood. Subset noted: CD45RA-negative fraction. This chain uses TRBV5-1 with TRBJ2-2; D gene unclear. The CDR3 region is CASSLASLQRRDTGELFF. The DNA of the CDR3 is TGCGCCAGCAGCTTGGCGTCTCTCCAGCGTAGGGACACCGGGGAGCTGTTTTTT.